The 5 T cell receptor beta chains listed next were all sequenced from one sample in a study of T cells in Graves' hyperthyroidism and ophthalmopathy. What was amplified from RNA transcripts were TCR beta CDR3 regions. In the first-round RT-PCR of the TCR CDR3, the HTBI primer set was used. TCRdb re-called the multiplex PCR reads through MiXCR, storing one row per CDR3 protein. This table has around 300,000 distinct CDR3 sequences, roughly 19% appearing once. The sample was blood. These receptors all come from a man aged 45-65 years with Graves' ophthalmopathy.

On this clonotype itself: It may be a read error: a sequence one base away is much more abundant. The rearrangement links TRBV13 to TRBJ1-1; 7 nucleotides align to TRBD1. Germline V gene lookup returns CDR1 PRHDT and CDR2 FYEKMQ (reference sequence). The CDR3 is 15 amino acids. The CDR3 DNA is TGTGCCGGCAGCTCTACGACAGGGACGTTCACTGAAGCTTTCTTT. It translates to CAGSSTTGTFTEAFF.

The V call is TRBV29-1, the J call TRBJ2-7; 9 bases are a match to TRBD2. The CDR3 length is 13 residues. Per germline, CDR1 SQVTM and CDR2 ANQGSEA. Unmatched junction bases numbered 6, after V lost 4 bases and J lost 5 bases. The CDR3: CSVGLGLADEQYF. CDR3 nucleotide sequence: TGCAGCGTTGGATTGGGACTAGCAGACGAGCAGTACTTC.

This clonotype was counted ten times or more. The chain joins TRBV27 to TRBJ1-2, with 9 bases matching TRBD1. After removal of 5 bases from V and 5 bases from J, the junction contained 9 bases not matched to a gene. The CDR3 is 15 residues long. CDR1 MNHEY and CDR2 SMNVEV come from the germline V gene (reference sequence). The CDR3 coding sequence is TGTGCCAGCAGTGACCGGGACAGGGAAGTGTATGGCTACACCTTC. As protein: CASSDRDREVYGYTF.

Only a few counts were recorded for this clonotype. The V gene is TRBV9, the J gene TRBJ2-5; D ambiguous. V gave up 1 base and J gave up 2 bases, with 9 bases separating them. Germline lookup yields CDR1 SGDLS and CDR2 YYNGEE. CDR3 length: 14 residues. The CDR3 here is CASSVFSTQETQYF. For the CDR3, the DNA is TGTGCCAGCAGCGTATTCAGTACTCAAGAGACCCAGTACTTC.

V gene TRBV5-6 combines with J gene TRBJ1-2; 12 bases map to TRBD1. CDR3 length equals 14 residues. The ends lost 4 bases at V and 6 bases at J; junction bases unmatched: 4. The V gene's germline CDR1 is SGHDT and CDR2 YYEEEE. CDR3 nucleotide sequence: TGTGCCAGCAGCCGGGGACAGGGGGCTAATGGCTACACCTTC. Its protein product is CASSRGQGANGYTF.